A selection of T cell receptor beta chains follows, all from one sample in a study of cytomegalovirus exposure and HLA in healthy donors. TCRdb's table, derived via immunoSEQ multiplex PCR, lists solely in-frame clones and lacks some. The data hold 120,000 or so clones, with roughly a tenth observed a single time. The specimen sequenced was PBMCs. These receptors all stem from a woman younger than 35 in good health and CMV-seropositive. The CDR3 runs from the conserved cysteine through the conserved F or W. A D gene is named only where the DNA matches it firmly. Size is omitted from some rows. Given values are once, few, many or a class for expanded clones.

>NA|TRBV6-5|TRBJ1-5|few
CASSYRENQPQHF
TGTGCCAGCAGTTACAGGGAGAATCAGCCCCAGCATTTT
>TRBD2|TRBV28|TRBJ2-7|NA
CASRRDYYEQYF
TGTGCCAGCCGGCGGGACTACTACGAGCAGTACTTC
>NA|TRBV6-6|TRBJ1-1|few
CASSYETGAFF
TGTGCCAGCAGTTACGAGACGGGAGCTTTCTTT
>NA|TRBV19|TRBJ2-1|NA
CASSITLQGAGLYNEQFF
TGTGCCAGTAGTATCACTCTCCAGGGAGCGGGCCTATACAATGAGCAGTTCTTC
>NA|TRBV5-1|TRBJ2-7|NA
CASSLGWAQGSAEQYF
TGCGCCAGCAGCTTGGGCTGGGCGCAGGGATCCGCAGAGCAGTACTTC
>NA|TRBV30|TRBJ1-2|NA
CAWSEGRGNYGYTF
TGTGCCTGGAGTGAAGGCAGGGGAAACTATGGCTACACCTTC
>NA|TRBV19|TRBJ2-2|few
CASTPQAGLTGELFF
TGTGCCAGTACCCCCCAGGCAGGTCTCACCGGGGAGCTGTTTTTT
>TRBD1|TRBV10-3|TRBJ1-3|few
CAISGTGPDTIYF
TGTGCCATCAGTGGGACAGGTCCGGACACCATATATTTT
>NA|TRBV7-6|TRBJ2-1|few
CASSPSGGTYNEQFF
TGTGCCAGCAGCCCTTCGGGTGGTACCTACAATGAGCAGTTCTTC
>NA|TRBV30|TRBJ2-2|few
CAWIRGTNTGELFF
TGTGCCTGGATACGAGGGACGAACACCGGGGAGCTGTTTTTT
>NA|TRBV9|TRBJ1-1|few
CASSMVGDTEAFF
TGTGCCAGCAGCATGGTAGGAGACACTGAAGCTTTCTTT
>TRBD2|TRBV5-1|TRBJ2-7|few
CASSLAAGAYEQYF
TGCGCCAGCAGCTTGGCGGCGGGAGCCTACGAGCAGTACTTC
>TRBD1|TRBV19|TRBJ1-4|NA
CASQGLFGTEAEKLFF
TGTGCCAGTCAAGGGCTGTTCGGGACAGAAGCTGAAAAACTGTTTTTT
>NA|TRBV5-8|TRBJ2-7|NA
CASSGGGGLVYEQYF
TGTGCCAGCAGCGGAGGAGGGGGCCTGGTCTACGAGCAGTACTTC
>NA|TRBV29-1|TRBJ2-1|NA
CSGEMEYNEQFF
TGCAGCGGGGAGATGGAGTACAATGAGCAGTTCTTC
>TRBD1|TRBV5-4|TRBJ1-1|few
CASSSGQMTTEAFF
TGTGCCAGCAGCTCGGGACAGATGACGACTGAAGCTTTCTTT